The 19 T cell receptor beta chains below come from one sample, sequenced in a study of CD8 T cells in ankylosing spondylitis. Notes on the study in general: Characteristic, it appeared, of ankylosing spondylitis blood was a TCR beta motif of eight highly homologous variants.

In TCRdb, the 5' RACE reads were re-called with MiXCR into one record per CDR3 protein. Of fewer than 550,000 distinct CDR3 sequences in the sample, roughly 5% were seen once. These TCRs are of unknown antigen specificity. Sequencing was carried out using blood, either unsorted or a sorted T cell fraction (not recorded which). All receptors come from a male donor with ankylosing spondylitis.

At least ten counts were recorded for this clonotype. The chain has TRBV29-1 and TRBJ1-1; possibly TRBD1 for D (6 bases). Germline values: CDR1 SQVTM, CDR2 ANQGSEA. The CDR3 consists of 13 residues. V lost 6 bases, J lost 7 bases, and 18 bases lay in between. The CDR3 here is CSVTRGLGREAFF. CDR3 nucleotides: TGCAGCGTGACCAGGGGTCTGGGGCGTGAAGCTTTCTTT.

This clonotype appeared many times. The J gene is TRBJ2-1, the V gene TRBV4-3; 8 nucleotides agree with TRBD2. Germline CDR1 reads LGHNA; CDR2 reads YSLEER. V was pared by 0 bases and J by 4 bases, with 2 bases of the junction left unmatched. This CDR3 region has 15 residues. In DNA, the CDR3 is TGCGCCAGCAGCCAAGACGGGACTAGATACAATGAGCAGTTCTTC. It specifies CASSQDGTRYNEQFF.

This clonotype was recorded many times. Here the CDR3 reads CASSRGKENTQYF. CDR3 in DNA: TGTGCCAGCAGCCGGGGAAAGGAGAATACGCAGTATTTT. This chain links TRBV4-2 with TRBJ2-3; D unresolved. V was clipped by 4 bases and J by 7 bases, with 12 bases between them. Germline CDR1 reads LGHNA; CDR2 reads YNFKEQ. CDR3 length: 13 amino acids.

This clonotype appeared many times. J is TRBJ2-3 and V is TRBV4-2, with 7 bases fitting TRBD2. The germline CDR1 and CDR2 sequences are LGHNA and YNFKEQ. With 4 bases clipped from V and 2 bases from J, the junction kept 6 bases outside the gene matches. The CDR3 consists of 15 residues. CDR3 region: CASSPGGSYTDTQYF. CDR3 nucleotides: TGTGCCAGCAGCCCGGGGGGTAGCTACACAGATACGCAGTATTTT.

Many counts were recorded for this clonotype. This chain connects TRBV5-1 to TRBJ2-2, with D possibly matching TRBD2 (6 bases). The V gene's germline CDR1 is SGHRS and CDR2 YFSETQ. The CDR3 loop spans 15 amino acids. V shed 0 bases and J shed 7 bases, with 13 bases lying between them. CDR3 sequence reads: CASSLGLATDGELFF. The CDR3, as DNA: TGCGCCAGCAGCTTGGGGCTAGCGACAGACGGGGAGCTGTTTTTT.

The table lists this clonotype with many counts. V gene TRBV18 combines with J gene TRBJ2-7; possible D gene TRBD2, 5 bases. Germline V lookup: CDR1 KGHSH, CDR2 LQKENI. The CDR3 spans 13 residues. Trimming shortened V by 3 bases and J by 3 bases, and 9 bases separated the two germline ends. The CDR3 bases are TGTGCCAGCTCACCGACCGGAGGCTACGAGCAGTACTTC. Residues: CASSPTGGYEQYF.

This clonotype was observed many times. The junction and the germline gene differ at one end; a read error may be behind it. The CDR3 nucleotides read TGCGCCAGCAGTCCCGGGACAGGCTCCACCGGGGAGCTGTTTTTT. This codes for CASSPGTGSTGELFF. The chain carries TRBV4-2 and TRBJ2-2; 8 nucleotides agree with TRBD1. CDR1 LGHNA and CDR2 YNFKEQ come from the germline V gene. There are 15 residues in the CDR3.

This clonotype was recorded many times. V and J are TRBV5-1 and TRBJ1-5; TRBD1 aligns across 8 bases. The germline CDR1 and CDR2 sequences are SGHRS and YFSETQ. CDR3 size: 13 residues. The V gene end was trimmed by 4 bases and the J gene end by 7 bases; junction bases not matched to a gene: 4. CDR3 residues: CASSTTGEQPQHF. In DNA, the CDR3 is TGCGCCAGCAGCACGACAGGGGAGCAGCCCCAGCATTTT. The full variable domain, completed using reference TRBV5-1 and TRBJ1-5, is KAGVTQTPRYLIKTRGQQVTLSCSPISGHRSVSWYQQTPGQGLQFLFEYFSETQRNKGNFPGRFSGRQFSNSRSEMNVSTLELGDSALYLCASSTTGEQPQHFGDGTRLSIL.

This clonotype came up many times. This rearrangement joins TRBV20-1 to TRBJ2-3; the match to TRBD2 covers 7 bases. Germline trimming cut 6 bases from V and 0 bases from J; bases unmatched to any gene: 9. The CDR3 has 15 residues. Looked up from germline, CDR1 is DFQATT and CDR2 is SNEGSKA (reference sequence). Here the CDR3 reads CSAAPASGSTDTQYF. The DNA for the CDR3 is TGCAGTGCCGCACCTGCTAGCGGAAGCACAGATACGCAGTATTTT.

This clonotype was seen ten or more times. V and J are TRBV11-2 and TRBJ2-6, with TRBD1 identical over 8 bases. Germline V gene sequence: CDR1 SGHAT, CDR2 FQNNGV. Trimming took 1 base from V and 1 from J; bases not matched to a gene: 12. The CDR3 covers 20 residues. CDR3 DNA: TGTGCCAGCAGCTTAGTAGCGGACAGGGCATATAAATCTGGGGCCAACGTCCTGACTTTC. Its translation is CASSLVADRAYKSGANVLTF. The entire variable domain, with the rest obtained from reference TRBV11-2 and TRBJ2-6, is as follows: EAGVAQSPRYKIIEKRQSVAFWCNPISGHATLYWYQQILGQGPKLLIQFQNNGVVDDSQLPKDRFSAERLKGVDSTLKIQPAKLEDSAVYLCASSLVADRAYKSGANVLTFGAGSRLTVL.

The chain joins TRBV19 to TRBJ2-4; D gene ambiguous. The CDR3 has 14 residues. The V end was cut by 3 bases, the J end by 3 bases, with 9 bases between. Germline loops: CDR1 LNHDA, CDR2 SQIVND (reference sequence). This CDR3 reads CASSIPEVKNIQYF. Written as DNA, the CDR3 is TGTGCCAGTAGTATCCCCGAGGTCAAAAACATTCAGTACTTC.

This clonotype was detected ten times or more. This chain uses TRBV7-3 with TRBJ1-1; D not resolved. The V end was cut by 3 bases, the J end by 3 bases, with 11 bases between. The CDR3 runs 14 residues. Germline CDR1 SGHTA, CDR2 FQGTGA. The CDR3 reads CASSFVGGDTEAFF. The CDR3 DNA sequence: TGTGCCAGCAGCTTTGTGGGTGGGGACACTGAAGCTTTCTTT.

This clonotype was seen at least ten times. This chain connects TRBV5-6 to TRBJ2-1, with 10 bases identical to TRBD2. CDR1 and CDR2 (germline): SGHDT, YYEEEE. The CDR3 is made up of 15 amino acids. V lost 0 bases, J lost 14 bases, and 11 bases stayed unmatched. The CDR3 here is CASSLALAGASTKFF. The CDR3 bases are TGTGCCAGCAGCTTGGCCCTAGCGGGGGCCTCTACGAAGTTCTTC.

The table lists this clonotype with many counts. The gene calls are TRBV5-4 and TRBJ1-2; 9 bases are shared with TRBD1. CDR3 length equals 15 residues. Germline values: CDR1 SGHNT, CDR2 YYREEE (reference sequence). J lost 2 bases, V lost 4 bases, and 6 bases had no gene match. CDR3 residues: CASSGTGRINYGYTF. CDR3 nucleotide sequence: TGTGCCAGCAGCGGGACAGGGCGGATCAACTATGGCTACACCTTC.

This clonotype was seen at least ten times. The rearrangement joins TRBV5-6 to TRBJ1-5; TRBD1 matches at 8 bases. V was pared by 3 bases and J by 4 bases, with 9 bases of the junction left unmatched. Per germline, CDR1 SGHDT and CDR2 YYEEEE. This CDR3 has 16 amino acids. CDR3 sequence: CASSSRQGKWNQPQHF. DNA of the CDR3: TGTGCCAGCAGCTCGAGACAGGGGAAATGGAATCAGCCCCAGCATTTT.

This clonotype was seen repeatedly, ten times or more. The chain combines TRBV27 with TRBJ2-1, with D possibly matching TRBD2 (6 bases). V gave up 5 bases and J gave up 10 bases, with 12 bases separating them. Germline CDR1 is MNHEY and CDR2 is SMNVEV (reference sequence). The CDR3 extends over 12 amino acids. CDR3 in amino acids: CASSPGVAEQFF. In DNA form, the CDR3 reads TGTGCCAGCAGTCCGGGGGTAGCGGAGCAGTTCTTC.

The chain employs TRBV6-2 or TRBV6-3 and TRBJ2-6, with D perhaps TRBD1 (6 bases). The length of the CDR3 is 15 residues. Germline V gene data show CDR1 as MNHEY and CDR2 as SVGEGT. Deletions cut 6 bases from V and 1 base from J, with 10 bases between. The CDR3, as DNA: TGTGCCAGCAGCCGGGACAATTCTGGGGCCAACGTCCTGACTTTC. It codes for CASSRDNSGANVLTF.

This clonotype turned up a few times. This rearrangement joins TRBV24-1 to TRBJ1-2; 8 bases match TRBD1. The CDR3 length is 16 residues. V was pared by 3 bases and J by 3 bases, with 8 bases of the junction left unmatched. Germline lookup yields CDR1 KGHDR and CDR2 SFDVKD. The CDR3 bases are TGTGCCACCAGTGATGAGAAATCGACAGGGGACTATGGCTACACCTTC. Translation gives CATSDEKSTGDYGYTF.

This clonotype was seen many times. In DNA form, the CDR3 reads TGTGCCAGCAGTTTCCAAGCGACAGGGGATTACGAGCAGTACTTC. Translation: CASSFQATGDYEQYF. The V call is TRBV27, the J call TRBJ2-7; 8 bases are a match to TRBD1. V was pared by 3 bases and J by 4 bases, with 8 bases of the junction left unmatched. Germline V gene sequence: CDR1 MNHEY, CDR2 SMNVEV (reference sequence). This CDR3 spans 15 amino acids.